Listed below are T cell receptor beta chains from one sample, sequenced in a study of graft-versus-host responses after intestinal transplantation. Method: immunoSEQ multiplex PCR; TCRdb's copy keeps in-frame clones and lacks some. The repertoire holds 98,000 or so clones, with roughly 88% as singletons. The sequencing here drew on PBMCs, taken 255 days after intestinal transplant. These receptors were taken from a human patient who received an intestinal transplant, so some T cells may come from the graft donor. CDR3s include the opening cysteine and the closing phenylalanine or tryptophan. The D gene is left open where the match is weak. Where a row states a size, it is once, few, many or the class of an expanded clone; other rows omit it.

D gene: -; V gene: TRBV5-6; J gene: TRBJ2-7; clone size: -; CDR3 protein: CASSLFSPAEQYF; CDR3 DNA: TGTGCCAGCAGCTTATTCTCCCCAGCCGAGCAGTACTTC
D gene: -; V gene: TRBV5-1; J gene: TRBJ2-5; clone size: -; CDR3 protein: CASSLGAEETQYF; CDR3 DNA: TGCGCCAGCAGCTTGGGGGCAGAAGAGACCCAGTACTTC
D gene: -; V gene: TRBV9; J gene: TRBJ1-1; clone size: -; CDR3 protein: CASSVASTGASNAFF; CDR3 DNA: TGTGCCAGCAGCGTAGCCTCGACAGGCGCAAGTAACGCTTTCTTT
D gene: TRBD1; V gene: TRBV6-5; J gene: TRBJ1-4; clone size: -; CDR3 protein: CASSHRGEWEKLFF; CDR3 DNA: TGTGCCAGCAGCCACAGGGGAGAGTGGGAAAAACTGTTTTTT
D gene: -; V gene: TRBV27; J gene: TRBJ1-6; clone size: -; CDR3 protein: CASTKLQGESPLHF; CDR3 DNA: TGTGCCAGCACGAAACTACAGGGTGAATCACCCCTCCACTTT
D gene: -; V gene: TRBV7-2; J gene: TRBJ2-3; clone size: -; CDR3 protein: CASSLASTDTQYF; CDR3 DNA: TGTGCCAGCAGCTTAGCCTCTACAGATACGCAGTATTTT
D gene: TRBD2; V gene: TRBV5-1; J gene: TRBJ2-3; clone size: few; CDR3 protein: CASSYTGRGGTDTQYF; CDR3 DNA: TGCGCCAGCAGCTATACTGGACGGGGGGGCACAGATACGCAGTATTTT
D gene: TRBD1; V gene: TRBV19; J gene: TRBJ1-1; clone size: -; CDR3 protein: CASSAGQVNTEAFF; CDR3 DNA: TGTGCCAGTAGTGCGGGACAGGTGAACACTGAAGCTTTCTTT
D gene: -; V gene: TRBV25-1; J gene: TRBJ2-7; clone size: few; CDR3 protein: CATPGRCNHEQYF; CDR3 DNA: TGTGCCACCCCGGGACGGTGTAACCACGAGCAGTACTTC
D gene: -; V gene: TRBV30; J gene: TRBJ1-1; clone size: -; CDR3 protein: CAWSVPPRLNTEAFF; CDR3 DNA: TGTGCCTGGAGTGTACCCCCCAGACTAAACACTGAAGCTTTCTTT
D gene: TRBD1; V gene: TRBV28; J gene: TRBJ2-7; clone size: -; CDR3 protein: CASSLDRGPYEQYF; CDR3 DNA: TGTGCCAGCAGTCTCGACAGGGGACCCTACGAGCAGTACTTC
D gene: TRBD1; V gene: TRBV29-1; J gene: TRBJ2-3; clone size: -; CDR3 protein: CSVWDRGRTSTDTQYF; CDR3 DNA: TGCAGCGTTTGGGACAGGGGGCGTACTAGTACAGATACGCAGTATTTT
D gene: -; V gene: TRBV28; J gene: TRBJ2-5; clone size: -; CDR3 protein: CASSFRGETQYF; CDR3 DNA: TGTGCCAGCAGTTTCAGGGGAGAGACCCAGTACTTC
D gene: TRBD1; V gene: TRBV6-5; J gene: TRBJ2-7; clone size: -; CDR3 protein: CASSPTGTGVYEQYF; CDR3 DNA: TGTGCCAGCAGCCCGACCGGGACAGGGGTGTACGAGCAGTACTTC
D gene: TRBD1; V gene: TRBV7-8; J gene: TRBJ2-6; clone size: -; CDR3 protein: CASSFGTAQRAGANVLTF; CDR3 DNA: TGTGCCAGCAGCTTCGGGACAGCACAAAGGGCTGGGGCCAACGTCCTGACTTTC
D gene: TRBD1; V gene: TRBV6-5; J gene: TRBJ1-1; clone size: -; CDR3 protein: CASSYFKTGDNTEAFF; CDR3 DNA: TGTGCCAGCAGTTACTTTAAGACAGGGGATAACACTGAAGCTTTCTTT
D gene: -; V gene: TRBV5-1; J gene: TRBJ2-5; clone size: -; CDR3 protein: CASSDGDETQYF; CDR3 DNA: TGCGCCAGCAGCGATGGGGACGAGACCCAGTACTTC
D gene: TRBD2; V gene: TRBV15; J gene: TRBJ2-1; clone size: -; CDR3 protein: CATSRERGGPNEQFF; CDR3 DNA: TGTGCCACCAGTCGCGAGCGGGGGGGACCCAATGAGCAGTTCTTC
D gene: -; V gene: TRBV7-9; J gene: TRBJ2-1; clone size: -; CDR3 protein: CASSLANEQFF; CDR3 DNA: TGTGCCAGCAGCTTAGCCAATGAGCAGTTCTTC
D gene: TRBD2; V gene: TRBV7-8; J gene: TRBJ2-1; clone size: once; CDR3 protein: CASSLPLLAGAGEQFF; CDR3 DNA: TGTGCCAGCAGCTTACCTCTCCTAGCGGGAGCGGGTGAGCAGTTCTTC
D gene: TRBD1; V gene: TRBV7-8; J gene: TRBJ1-1; clone size: -; CDR3 protein: CASSLGDRDTEAFF; CDR3 DNA: TGTGCCAGCAGCTTAGGGGACAGGGACACTGAAGCTTTCTTT
D gene: -; V gene: TRBV19; J gene: TRBJ2-7; clone size: -; CDR3 protein: CASSITPVSYEQYF; CDR3 DNA: TGTGCCAGTAGTATAACCCCGGTATCCTACGAGCAGTACTTC
D gene: TRBD2; V gene: TRBV5-1; J gene: TRBJ2-3; clone size: -; CDR3 protein: CASSLELAGVADTQYF; CDR3 DNA: TGCGCCAGCAGCTTGGAACTAGCGGGGGTGGCAGATACGCAGTATTTT
D gene: -; V gene: TRBV7-2; J gene: TRBJ1-1; clone size: -; CDR3 protein: CASSSQGSHTEAFF; CDR3 DNA: TGTGCCAGCAGCTCACAGGGAAGTCACACTGAAGCTTTCTTT
D gene: -; V gene: TRBV9; J gene: TRBJ1-3; clone size: -; CDR3 protein: CASSLTFRGSGNTIYF; CDR3 DNA: TGTGCCAGCAGCTTAACCTTTCGGGGCTCTGGAAACACCATATATTTT
D gene: -; V gene: TRBV11-2; J gene: TRBJ2-7; clone size: -; CDR3 protein: CASSGPYEQYF; CDR3 DNA: TGTGCCAGCTCAGGGCCGTACGAGCAGTACTTC
D gene: TRBD2; V gene: TRBV27; J gene: TRBJ2-3; clone size: once; CDR3 protein: CASSQDGRGADTQYF; CDR3 DNA: TGTGCCAGCAGCCAGGACGGCCGGGGGGCAGATACGCAGTATTTT
D gene: -; V gene: TRBV6-5; J gene: TRBJ1-6; clone size: -; CDR3 protein: CASRGRSQGSPLHF; CDR3 DNA: TGTGCCAGCAGGGGGAGGTCTCAGGGTTCACCCCTCCACTTT
D gene: -; V gene: TRBV4-2; J gene: TRBJ1-1; clone size: -; CDR3 protein: CASSRVDTEAFF; CDR3 DNA: TGTGCCAGCAGCCGGGTGGACACTGAAGCTTTCTTT
D gene: -; V gene: TRBV4-1; J gene: TRBJ1-2; clone size: once; CDR3 protein: CASSQDPADPDGVPNYGYTF; CDR3 DNA: TGCGCCAGCAGCCAAGACCCCGCGGATCCAGACGGAGTACCTAACTATGGCTACACCTTC
D gene: -; V gene: TRBV4-1; J gene: TRBJ1-5; clone size: -; CDR3 protein: CASSQDNDRFQPQHF; CDR3 DNA: TGTGCCAGCAGCCAAGATAATGACAGATTTCAGCCCCAGCATTTT
D gene: -; V gene: TRBV6-1; J gene: TRBJ1-4; clone size: -; CDR3 protein: CASSEAAGAGNEKLFF; CDR3 DNA: TGTGCCAGCAGTGAAGCAGCAGGGGCAGGAAATGAAAAACTGTTTTTT
D gene: TRBD2; V gene: TRBV6-1; J gene: TRBJ2-1; clone size: -; CDR3 protein: CASSGLAGVNEQFF; CDR3 DNA: TGTGCCAGCAGTGGGCTAGCGGGAGTTAATGAGCAGTTCTTC
D gene: -; V gene: TRBV5-6; J gene: TRBJ1-2; clone size: -; CDR3 protein: CASSLVAGNYGYTF; CDR3 DNA: TGTGCCAGCAGCTTGGTTGCAGGCAACTATGGCTACACCTTC
D gene: -; V gene: TRBV4-2; J gene: TRBJ1-1; clone size: -; CDR3 protein: CASSQLWGGGEGTEAFF; CDR3 DNA: TGTGCCAGCAGCCAACTCTGGGGGGGAGGGGAAGGGACTGAAGCTTTCTTT
D gene: -; V gene: TRBV4-3; J gene: TRBJ1-1; clone size: -; CDR3 protein: CASSQVGSNTEAFF; CDR3 DNA: TGCGCCAGCAGCCAAGTCGGCTCAAACACTGAAGCTTTCTTT
D gene: -; V gene: TRBV7-3; J gene: TRBJ2-2; clone size: once; CDR3 protein: CASSSGGRATGELFF; CDR3 DNA: TGTGCCAGCAGCTCTGGTGGGAGAGCCACCGGGGAGCTGTTTTTT
D gene: TRBD1; V gene: TRBV7-9; J gene: TRBJ2-3; clone size: once; CDR3 protein: CASSRGQGATDTQYF; CDR3 DNA: TGTGCCAGCAGCCGTGGGCAGGGGGCGACAGATACGCAGTATTTT
D gene: TRBD2; V gene: TRBV7-9; J gene: TRBJ2-1; clone size: -; CDR3 protein: CASSYTSGGYNEQFF; CDR3 DNA: TGTGCCAGCAGCTACACTAGCGGGGGGTACAATGAGCAGTTCTTC